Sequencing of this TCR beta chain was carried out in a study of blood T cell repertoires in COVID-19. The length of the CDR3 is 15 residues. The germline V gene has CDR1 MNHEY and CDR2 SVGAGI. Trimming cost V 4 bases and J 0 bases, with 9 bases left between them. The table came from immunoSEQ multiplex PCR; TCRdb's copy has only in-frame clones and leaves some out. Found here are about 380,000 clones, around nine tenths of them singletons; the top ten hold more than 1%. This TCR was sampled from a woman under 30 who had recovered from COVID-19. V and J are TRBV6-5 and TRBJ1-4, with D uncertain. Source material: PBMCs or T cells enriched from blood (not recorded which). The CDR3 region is CASSSSPSTNEKLFF. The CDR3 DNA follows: TGTGCCAGCAGTTCTTCCCCCTCAACTAATGAAAAACTGTTTTTT.